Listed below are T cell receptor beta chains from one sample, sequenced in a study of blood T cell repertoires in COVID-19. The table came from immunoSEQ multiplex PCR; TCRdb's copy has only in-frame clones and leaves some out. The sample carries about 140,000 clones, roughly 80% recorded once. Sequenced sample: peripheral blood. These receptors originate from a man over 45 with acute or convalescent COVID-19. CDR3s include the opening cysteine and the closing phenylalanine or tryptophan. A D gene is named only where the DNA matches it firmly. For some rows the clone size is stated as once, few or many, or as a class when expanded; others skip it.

TGTGCCAGCAGCGGGATATATACAGGGACGCTGTTTTTT	CASSGIYTGTLFF	TRBJ2-2	-	-	TRBV9
TGTGCCAGCAGCGCGACAGGGCTGAATCAGCCCCAGCATTTT	CASSATGLNQPQHF	TRBJ1-5	TRBD1	once	TRBV9
TGTGCCAGTAAAAGGGACTTACAGAGCAATCAGCCCCAGCATTTT	CASKRDLQSNQPQHF	TRBJ1-5	-	-	TRBV19
TGTGCCAGCAGACTACAGGGGTGGGGCTACACCTTC	CASRLQGWGYTF	TRBJ1-2	TRBD1	-	TRBV2
TGCGCCAGCAGCTTGGGGACAGTCTCTGGAAACACCATATATTTT	CASSLGTVSGNTIYF	TRBJ1-3	-	-	TRBV5-1
TGTGCCAGCAGCCAGACAAGCGGGGAGACCCAGTACTTC	CASSQTSGETQYF	TRBJ2-5	-	-	TRBV3-1/TRBV3-2
TGCGCCAGCAGGCCGGGGGAATTGAAGAACACTGAAGCTTTCTTT	CASRPGELKNTEAFF	TRBJ1-1	-	-	TRBV4-1
TGTGCCAGTAGCGTAGGGACAGCACAAGAGACCCAGTACTTC	CASSVGTAQETQYF	TRBJ2-5	TRBD1	-	TRBV19
TGTGCCAGCAGAGCCGGGACATTGCGCTTTTTT	CASRAGTLRFF	TRBJ1-4	-	-	TRBV2
TGTGCCAGCAGCTTATCAGAGAGGGTAGCCGGTACGCAGTATTTT	CASSLSERVAGTQYF	TRBJ2-3	-	-	TRBV5-6
TGTGCCAGCAGCTTAGAAGGGGTCACTGAAGCTTTCTTT	CASSLEGVTEAFF	TRBJ1-1	-	-	TRBV11-3
TGTGCCAGCAGCTTAGCGGGGGGCCGAACGTACAATGAGCAGTTCTTC	CASSLAGGRTYNEQFF	TRBJ2-1	-	-	TRBV11-3
TGTGCCAGCAGTTTCCCCCAAGGGGGCAGGAAAAATGAGCAGTTCTTC	CASSFPQGGRKNEQFF	TRBJ2-1	TRBD1	-	TRBV28
TGTGCCAGCAATCAGGACAGGGGTCGAACTGAAGCTTTCTTT	CASNQDRGRTEAFF	TRBJ1-1	TRBD1	-	TRBV28
TGCGCCAGCAGCAGGGACAGGTCCCACTCTGGAAACACCATATATTTT	CASSRDRSHSGNTIYF	TRBJ1-3	TRBD1	-	TRBV5-1
TGTGCCAGCAGCCCCGACCGGGACAGGGGGCCGGATGGCTACACCTTC	CASSPDRDRGPDGYTF	TRBJ1-2	TRBD1	few	TRBV14
TGTGCCAGCAGCCGGGACACCAACTATGGCTACACCTTC	CASSRDTNYGYTF	TRBJ1-2	-	-	TRBV7-9
TGTGCCAGCAGCTTATTCCTGACAGGTCCTGGAAACACCATATATTTT	CASSLFLTGPGNTIYF	TRBJ1-3	-	-	TRBV7-6
TGTGCCAGCAGCACGAGGACAGGGGATGGCTACACCTTC	CASSTRTGDGYTF	TRBJ1-2	TRBD1	-	TRBV7-8
TGTGCCAGCAGCTTTAAGCCCCAAGAGACCCAGTACTTC	CASSFKPQETQYF	TRBJ2-5	-	-	TRBV7-2
TGCGCCAGCAGTCAATCGAGGGAGACTGAAGCTTTCTTT	CASSQSRETEAFF	TRBJ1-1	-	-	TRBV23-1
TGTGCCAGCAGCTCCGGTGGGGCCGGCTCCTACAATGAGCAGTTCTTC	CASSSGGAGSYNEQFF	TRBJ2-1	-	few	TRBV7-3
TGTGCCAGCAGCCTACGACTAGCGGGGGGGCGTGATGAGCAGTTCTTC	CASSLRLAGGRDEQFF	TRBJ2-1	TRBD2	-	TRBV14
TGTGCCTGGAGTCAAGGACAGGGGGGGACCCAGTACTTC	CAWSQGQGGTQYF	TRBJ2-5	TRBD1	-	TRBV30
TGTGCCAGTAGTGCCGGTGAGCAGTTCTTC	CASSAGEQFF	TRBJ2-1	-	-	TRBV19
TGCGCCAGCAGCTTGGGATACGGGGGAGCGTACCAAGAGACCCAGTACTTC	CASSLGYGGAYQETQYF	TRBJ2-5	-	-	TRBV5-1
TGCGCCAGCAGCCCAGGACTGGGAAGAACCACAGATACGCAGTATTTT	CASSPGLGRTTDTQYF	TRBJ2-3	-	-	TRBV5-1
TGTGCCAGCTCACCGACAGGGGCCCCGAACACTGAAGCTTTCTTT	CASSPTGAPNTEAFF	TRBJ1-1	TRBD1	-	TRBV18
TGTGCCAGCAGCAAGCAAACCCTTTCGAGCGCAAAGACCCAGTACTTC	CASSKQTLSSAKTQYF	TRBJ2-5	-	-	TRBV7-6
TGTGCCAGCAGTCAAACAGGGTATAATTCACCCCTCCACTTT	CASSQTGYNSPLHF	TRBJ1-6	-	-	TRBV28
TGTGCCAGCAGTTACCGACAGGGAGAGCAGTTCTTC	CASSYRQGEQFF	TRBJ2-1	TRBD1	-	TRBV6-6
TGTGCCAGCAGCGACGGGAGCGGGAAGCCCTACAATGAGCAGTTCTTC	CASSDGSGKPYNEQFF	TRBJ2-1	TRBD2	-	TRBV9
TGCGCCAGCAGCTCGGGACAGGGGCTGAGCACTGAAGCTTTCTTT	CASSSGQGLSTEAFF	TRBJ1-1	TRBD1	-	TRBV5-1
TGTGCCAGCAGCCACGGGACAGGGATCGGGGAGCTGTTTTTT	CASSHGTGIGELFF	TRBJ2-2	TRBD1	many	TRBV7-3
TGTGCCACCAGCGACCGGGGCGGGAACTACGAGCAGTACTTC	CATSDRGGNYEQYF	TRBJ2-7	-	-	TRBV15
TGTGCCAGCAGTTTGTGGGGGCAGAACTATGGCTACACCTTC	CASSLWGQNYGYTF	TRBJ1-2	-	-	TRBV28
TGTGCCAGCAGCTCATGGACAGACGAGCAGTACTTC	CASSSWTDEQYF	TRBJ2-7	-	-	TRBV5-6
TGTGCCAGCAGCCCAGCCCGGGGGGGCACCGGGGAGCTGTTTTTT	CASSPARGGTGELFF	TRBJ2-2	TRBD2	-	TRBV6-5
TGCGCCAGCAGCTTGGCTCCTACCAAGCAAGAGACCCAGTACTTC	CASSLAPTKQETQYF	TRBJ2-5	-	-	TRBV5-1
TGTGCCAGCAGCCTACAGGGGGTGGAGGAGCAGTACTTC	CASSLQGVEEQYF	TRBJ2-7	TRBD1	-	TRBV7-9
TGTGCCAGCAGCTGGGGACAGGGGGGGAATGAGCAGTTCTTC	CASSWGQGGNEQFF	TRBJ2-1	TRBD1	-	TRBV7-2